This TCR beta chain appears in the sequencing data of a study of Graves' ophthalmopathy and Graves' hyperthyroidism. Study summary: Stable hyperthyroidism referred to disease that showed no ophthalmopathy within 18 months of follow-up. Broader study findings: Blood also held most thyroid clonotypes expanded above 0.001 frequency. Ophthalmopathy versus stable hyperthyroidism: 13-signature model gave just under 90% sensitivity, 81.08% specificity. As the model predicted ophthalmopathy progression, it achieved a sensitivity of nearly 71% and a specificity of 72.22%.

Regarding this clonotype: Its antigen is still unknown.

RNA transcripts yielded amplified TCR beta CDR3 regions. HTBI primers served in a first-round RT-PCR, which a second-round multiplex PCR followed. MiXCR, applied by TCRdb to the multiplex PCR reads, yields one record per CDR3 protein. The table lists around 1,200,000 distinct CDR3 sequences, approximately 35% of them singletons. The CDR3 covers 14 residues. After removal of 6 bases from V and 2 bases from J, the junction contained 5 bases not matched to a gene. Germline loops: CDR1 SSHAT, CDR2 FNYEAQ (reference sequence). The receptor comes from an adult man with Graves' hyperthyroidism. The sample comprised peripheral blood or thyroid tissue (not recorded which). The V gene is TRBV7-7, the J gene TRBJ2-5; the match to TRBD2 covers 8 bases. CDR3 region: CASRAGLAQETQYF. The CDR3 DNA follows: TGTGCCAGCAGAGCCGGACTAGCTCAAGAGACCCAGTACTTC.